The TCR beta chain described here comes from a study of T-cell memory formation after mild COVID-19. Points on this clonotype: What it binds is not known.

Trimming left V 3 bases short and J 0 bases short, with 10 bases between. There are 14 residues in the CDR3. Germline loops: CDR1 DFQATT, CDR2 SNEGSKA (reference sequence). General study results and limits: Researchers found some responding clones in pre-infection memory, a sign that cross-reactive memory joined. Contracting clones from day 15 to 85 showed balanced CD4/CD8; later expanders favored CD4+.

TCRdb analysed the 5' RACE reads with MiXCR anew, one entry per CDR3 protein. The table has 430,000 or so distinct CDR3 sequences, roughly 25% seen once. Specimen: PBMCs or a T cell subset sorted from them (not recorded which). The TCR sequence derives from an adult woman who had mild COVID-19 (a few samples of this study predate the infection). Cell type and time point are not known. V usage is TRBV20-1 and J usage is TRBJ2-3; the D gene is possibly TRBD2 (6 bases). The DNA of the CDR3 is TGCAGTGCTAGTCTCGGGGGAAGCACAGATACGCAGTATTTT. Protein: CSASLGGSTDTQYF.